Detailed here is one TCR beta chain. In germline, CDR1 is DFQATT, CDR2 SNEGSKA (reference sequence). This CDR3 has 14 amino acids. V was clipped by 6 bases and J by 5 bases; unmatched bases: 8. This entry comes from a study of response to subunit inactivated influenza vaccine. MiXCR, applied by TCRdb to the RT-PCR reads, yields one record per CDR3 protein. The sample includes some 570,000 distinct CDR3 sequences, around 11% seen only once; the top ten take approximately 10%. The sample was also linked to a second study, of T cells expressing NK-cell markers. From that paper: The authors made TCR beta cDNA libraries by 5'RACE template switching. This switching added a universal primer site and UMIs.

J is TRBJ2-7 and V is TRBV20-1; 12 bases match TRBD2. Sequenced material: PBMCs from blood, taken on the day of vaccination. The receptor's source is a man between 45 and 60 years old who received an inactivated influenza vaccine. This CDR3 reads CSAKTSGRSHEQYF. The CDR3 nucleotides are TGCAGTGCCAAGACTAGCGGGAGATCTCACGAGCAGTACTTC.